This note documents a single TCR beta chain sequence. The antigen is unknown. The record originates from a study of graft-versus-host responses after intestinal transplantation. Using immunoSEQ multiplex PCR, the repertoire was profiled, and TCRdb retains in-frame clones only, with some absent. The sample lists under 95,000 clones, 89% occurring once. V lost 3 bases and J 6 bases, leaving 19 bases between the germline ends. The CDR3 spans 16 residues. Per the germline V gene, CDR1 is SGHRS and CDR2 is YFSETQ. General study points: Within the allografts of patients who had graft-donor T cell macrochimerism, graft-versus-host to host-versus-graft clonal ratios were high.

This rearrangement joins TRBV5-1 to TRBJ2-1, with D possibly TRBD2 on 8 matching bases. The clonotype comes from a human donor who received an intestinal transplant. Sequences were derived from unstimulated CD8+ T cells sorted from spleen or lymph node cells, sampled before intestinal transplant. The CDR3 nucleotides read TGCGCCAGCAGCTCCGGGGGGGACAGCCGTTTCAATGAGCAGTTCTTC. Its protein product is CASSSGGDSRFNEQFF.